This TCR beta chain came from a study of T cells in Graves' hyperthyroidism and ophthalmopathy. Overall study: Blood was drawn when the patient was first diagnosed and still untreated.

Amplification targeted TCR beta CDR3 regions from RNA transcripts. Researchers ran a first-round RT-PCR on the TCR CDR3 using the HTBI primer set. Using its own MiXCR run on the multiplex PCR reads, TCRdb lists one record per CDR3 protein. The sample lists approximately 620,000 distinct CDR3 sequences; 16% were seen once. V lost 6 bases and J 5 bases, leaving 10 bases between the germline ends. The CDR3 is 13 amino acids. CDR1 and CDR2 from the germline V gene are SNHLY and FYNNEI. Using 10 ml of fresh peripheral blood, PBMCs were prepared. General observations from the study: Researchers found most expanded thyroid clonotypes above 0.001 in blood as well. The model made its ophthalmopathy prediction, and onset followed a median approximately 6.5 months later.

This clonotype was seen many times. The antigen remains unidentified. Input material: blood. This sequence originates from a middle-aged woman with Graves' ophthalmopathy. The chain joins TRBV2 to TRBJ1-4, with TRBD1 as a possible D gene (6 bases). CDR3 nucleotides: TGTGCCAGCAGCCGGGACATGAATGAAAAACTGTTTTTT. This translates into CASSRDMNEKLFF.